The sequence of this T cell receptor beta chain was determined in a study of cytomegalovirus exposure and HLA in healthy donors. The overall study: Out of about 190 million T cells, an earlier analysis found roughly 100 million unique TCR beta sequences in total. Study-level results: A cluster of highly shared sequence variants was likely a sequencing artifact.

Germline CDR1 MNHNS, CDR2 SASEGT. V was shortened by 2 bases and J by 6 bases, with 17 bases between the two germline ends. The CDR3 loop spans 16 amino acids. Although they were nominally healthy when sampled, donors likely had unrecorded immune exposures. The PCR contained 60 Vbeta and 13 Jbeta primers. TCRdb's table, derived via immunoSEQ multiplex PCR, lists solely in-frame clones and lacks some. The table records approximately 150,000 clones, approximately 85% of them present only once. About this clone itself: Its target is unknown.

Specimen: PBMCs. The receptor was derived from a girl between 10 and 17 years old in good health and CMV-seropositive. The chain couples TRBV6-1 to TRBJ1-3; a possible D gene is TRBD1 (6 bases). CDR3 sequence: CASSEIGTIWSNTIYF. CDR3 nucleotides: TGTGCCAGCAGTGAAATAGGGACAATTTGGTCAAACACCATATATTTT.